The 14 T cell receptor beta chains below were found in one sample sequenced in a study of long-term antiretroviral therapy in people with HIV. Survey level was the resolution at which the v3.0 immunoSEQ assay ran. The repertoire was sequenced with immunoSEQ multiplex PCR; TCRdb's copy has only in-frame clones and lacks some. Found here are fewer than 30,000 clones, roughly 80% of them singletons; the top ten hold approximately 9.1%. The sequencing used unsorted PBMCs, collected 3 years after starting antiretroviral therapy. These receptors originate from a man aged 35-49 years with HIV.

The chain recombines TRBV7-2 with TRBJ2-1; D assignment may be TRBD1 or TRBD2 (6 bases each). CDR1 is SGHTA, CDR2 FQGNSA, per germline. With 5 bases removed from V and 4 bases from J, the gap between germline ends came to 15 bases. The CDR3 is made up of 15 amino acids. In nucleotides, the CDR3 is TGTGCCAGCAGCAGCAACGGGGGCAAATACAATGAGCAGTTCTTC. It translates to CASSSNGGKYNEQFF.

This clone was picked up a small number of times. This rearrangement joins TRBV5-1 to TRBJ2-7, with no clear D. The CDR3 covers 12 residues. Germline CDR1 reads SGHRS; CDR2 reads YFSETQ. V was shortened by 0 bases and J by 5 bases, with 6 bases between the two germline ends. DNA of the CDR3: TGCGCCAGCAGCTTGGCTGGGAACGAGCAGTACTTC. This translates into CASSLAGNEQYF.

The rearrangement joins TRBV19 to TRBJ2-3; the D gene is possibly TRBD2 (6 bases). Germline assignment: CDR1 LNHDA and CDR2 SQIVND (reference sequence). This CDR3 is 13 amino acids long. Trimming took off 7 bases at V and 2 bases at J, with 10 bases between the two ends. CDR3 amino acids: CASNGGVTDTQYF. CDR3 DNA: TGTGCCAGTAACGGGGGAGTCACAGATACGCAGTATTTT.

This sequence joins TRBV25-1 and TRBJ1-3, with D possibly TRBD1 on 5 matching bases. Germline loops: CDR1 MGHDK, CDR2 SYGVNS. V lost 6 bases, J lost 8 bases, and 11 bases lay in between. The CDR3 has 12 residues. CDR3 sequence (DNA): TGTGCCAGCAGCCCCCAGGGTTACACCATATATTTT. This translates into CASSPQGYTIYF.

The rearrangement joins TRBV2 to TRBJ2-7, with TRBD1 matching 8 bases. The CDR3 is 19 amino acids. V lost 2 bases and J lost 1; bases outside the gene matches: 16. Germline V CDR1 and CDR2: SNHLY, FYNNEI. The CDR3 protein is CASSEFRDRRTTLSYEQYF. The DNA of the CDR3 is TGTGCCAGCAGTGAATTCCGGGACAGGAGAACAACTCTATCCTACGAGCAGTACTTC.

V and J are TRBV16 and TRBJ1-5; D uncertain. Trimming removed 4 bases at V and 4 bases at J, with 14 bases between. Germline-derived CDR1 and CDR2 are KGHSY and FQNENV. The CDR3 consists of 15 residues. CDR3 loop: CASSPTPGSNQPQHF. The DNA for the CDR3 is TGTGCCAGCAGCCCTACACCAGGTTCTAATCAGCCCCAGCATTTT. Together with reference TRBV16 and TRBJ1-5, the CDR3 gives the full variable domain: GEEVAQTPKHLVRGEGQKAKLYCAPIKGHSYVFWYQQVLKNEFKFLISFQNENVFDETGMPKERFSAKCLPNSPCSLEIQATKLEDSAVYFCASSPTPGSNQPQHFGDGTRLSIL.

The chain couples TRBV5-8 to TRBJ2-4; 10 nucleotides line up with TRBD2. There are 15 residues in the CDR3. CDR1 and CDR2 (germline): SGHTS, YDEGEE. V lost 4 bases, J lost 5 bases, and 6 bases stayed unmatched. CDR3 sequence reads: CASSIGLAEENIQYF. Written as DNA, the CDR3 is TGTGCCAGCAGCATCGGACTAGCGGAAGAAAACATTCAGTACTTC.

This clone was detected only once. The V gene is TRBV7-9, the J gene TRBJ2-1; D could derive from TRBD1 or TRBD2 (6 bases each). The CDR3 runs to 18 residues. Trimming took 3 bases from V and 3 from J, leaving 21 bases between them. Germline V CDR1 and CDR2: SEHNR, FQNEAQ (reference sequence). CDR3 coding DNA: TGTGCCAGCAGCTTGGGGGCGGGGCGTCGTATGGGCTACAATGAGCAGTTCTTC. Amino acids: CASSLGAGRRMGYNEQFF. The variable domain in full, with the rest retrieved from reference TRBV7-9 and TRBJ2-1, is DTGVSQNPRHKITKRGQNVTFRCDPISEHNRLYWYRQTLGQGPEFLTYFQNEAQLEKSRLLSDRFSAERPKGSFSTLEIQRTEQGDSAMYLCASSLGAGRRMGYNEQFFGPGTRLTVL.

The count of this clone is one. The chain links TRBV19 to TRBJ2-3; the match to TRBD2 covers 10 bases. Germline-derived CDR1 and CDR2 are LNHDA and SQIVND (reference sequence). The CDR3 runs 19 residues. Trimming took 5 bases from V and 0 from J; bases not matched to a gene: 14. The CDR3 DNA reads TGTGCCAGTAGTCTGGATGGTGGTAGCGGGGGGCCTAGCACAGATACGCAGTATTTT. Protein: CASSLDGGSGGPSTDTQYF.

This clone is a singleton in its sample. This chain uses TRBV5-6 with TRBJ2-5; TRBD2 matches at 11 bases. The CDR3 runs to 15 residues. CDR1 is SGHDT and CDR2 is YYEEEE in the germline V gene. V trimming: 0 bases; J trimming: 2 bases; junction bases outside the gene matches: 0. CDR3 sequence: CASSLGLAGQETQYF. The DNA for the CDR3 is TGTGCCAGCAGCTTGGGACTAGCGGGGCAAGAGACCCAGTACTTC.

J is TRBJ1-3 and V is TRBV19, with 9 bases fitting TRBD1. This CDR3 comprises 15 residues. Losses at the gene ends were 5 bases for V and 4 bases for J; bases not matched to a gene: 6. Germline CDR1 reads LNHDA; CDR2 reads SQIVND (reference sequence). The CDR3, as DNA: TGTGCCAGTAGTGCGCCGGACAGGGGAGGAAACACCATATATTTT. It specifies CASSAPDRGGNTIYF.

Concerning this clone itself: In the same sample, other DNA sequences code for this CDR3. The chain joins TRBV19 to TRBJ2-1; 12 nucleotides match TRBD1. This CDR3 has 16 residues. V dropped 2 bases and J dropped 10; count of bases not matched to a gene: 9. In germline, CDR1 is LNHDA, CDR2 SQIVND (reference sequence). CDR3 coding DNA: TGTGCCAGTAGTATATGGGTGGGACAGGGGGCCAGCGAGCAGTTCTTC. Protein product: CASSIWVGQGASEQFF. Using reference TRBV19 and TRBJ2-1 for the parts outside the CDR3, the full variable domain is DGGITQSPKYLFRKEGQNVTLSCEQNLNHDAMYWYRQDPGQGLRLIYYSQIVNDFQKGDIAEGYSVSREKKESFPLTVTSAQKNPTAFYLCASSIWVGQGASEQFFGPGTRLTVL.

The chain has TRBV5-6 and TRBJ2-3; D is perhaps TRBD1 or TRBD2 (5 bases each). V lost 2 bases and J lost 6, with 19 bases in between. Germline CDR1 reads SGHDT; CDR2 reads YYEEEE. The CDR3 extends over 16 amino acids. The CDR3 here is CASSLLRDGAKDTQYF. In DNA form, the CDR3 reads TGTGCCAGCAGCTTACTCCGGGACGGCGCGAAGGATACGCAGTATTTT.

This clone was recorded a few times. In nucleotides, the CDR3 is TGTGCCAGCAGCCCACGGGACAGCTTCTACGAGCAGTACTTC. Its translation: CASSPRDSFYEQYF. V and J are TRBV9 and TRBJ2-7, with TRBD1 identical over 7 bases. Germline V gene lookup returns CDR1 SGDLS and CDR2 YYNGEE. This CDR3 is 14 amino acids long. V was pared by 4 bases and J by 3 bases, with 7 bases of the junction left unmatched.